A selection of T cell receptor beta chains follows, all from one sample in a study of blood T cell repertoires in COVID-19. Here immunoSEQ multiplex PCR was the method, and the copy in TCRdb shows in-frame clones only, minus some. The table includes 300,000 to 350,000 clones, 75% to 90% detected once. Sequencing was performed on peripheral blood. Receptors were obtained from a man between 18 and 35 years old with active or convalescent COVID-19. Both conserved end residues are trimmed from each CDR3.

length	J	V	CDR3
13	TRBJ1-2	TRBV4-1	ASSQDPRGHHGYT
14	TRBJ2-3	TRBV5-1	ASSPGQVPSTDTQY
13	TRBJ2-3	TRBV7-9	ASSLTEARTDTQY
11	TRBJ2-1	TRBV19	ASSIVTSNEQF
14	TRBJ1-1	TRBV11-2	ASSLRWGVRGTEAF
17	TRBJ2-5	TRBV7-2	ASSFIAIWRGGFKETQY
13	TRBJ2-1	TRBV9	ASSVGGGSYNEQF
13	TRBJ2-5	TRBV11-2	ASSSLWGEGETQY
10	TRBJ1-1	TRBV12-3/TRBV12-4	ASTRVGTEAF
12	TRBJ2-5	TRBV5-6	ASSSEQGLETQY
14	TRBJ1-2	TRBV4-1	ASRLNPGQGNYGYT
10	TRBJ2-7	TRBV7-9	ASSLASGEQY
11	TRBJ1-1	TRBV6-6	ASHDRGYTEAF
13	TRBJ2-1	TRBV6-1	ASSEGSGTNNEQF
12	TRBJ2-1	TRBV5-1	ASSSRTPRGEQF
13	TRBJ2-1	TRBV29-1	SAQGIGQGVNEQF
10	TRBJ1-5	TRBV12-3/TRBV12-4	ASRAGIQPQH
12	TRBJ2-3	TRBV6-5	ASSTLRGTDTQY
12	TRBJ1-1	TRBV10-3	AISMTGPNTEAF
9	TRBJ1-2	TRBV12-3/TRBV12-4	ASSPSGACT
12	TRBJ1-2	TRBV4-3	ASSQDRGRDGYT
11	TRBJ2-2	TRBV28	ASFSINTGELF
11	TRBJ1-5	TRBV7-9	ASSLDTDQPQH
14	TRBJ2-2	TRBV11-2	ASSIQTGSNTGELF
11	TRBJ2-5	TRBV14	ASSQYRGETQY
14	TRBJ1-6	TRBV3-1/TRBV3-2	ASSTRKDSDNSPLH